Sequencing of this TCR beta chain was carried out in a study of control samples from healthy donors and cancer patients. Trimming pared 0 bases from V and 4 bases from J, leaving 18 bases between. The CDR3 contains 17 residues. Germline values: CDR1 LNHDA, CDR2 SQIVND (reference sequence). Some clones are missing from TCRdb's copy, which holds only in-frame ones; the method was immunoSEQ multiplex PCR. The table lists about 110,000 clones, more than 75% of them singletons. The chain uses TRBV19 and TRBJ1-2; the D gene is possibly TRBD1 (5 bases). Sequenced sample: PBMCs. The clonotype was recovered from a woman aged 55-69 years with lung cancer. The CDR3 DNA follows: TGTGCCAGTAGTATAGATCCCCCAGGGTCGAGAAGCTATGGCTACACCTTC. Amino acid sequence: CASSIDPPGSRSYGYTF.